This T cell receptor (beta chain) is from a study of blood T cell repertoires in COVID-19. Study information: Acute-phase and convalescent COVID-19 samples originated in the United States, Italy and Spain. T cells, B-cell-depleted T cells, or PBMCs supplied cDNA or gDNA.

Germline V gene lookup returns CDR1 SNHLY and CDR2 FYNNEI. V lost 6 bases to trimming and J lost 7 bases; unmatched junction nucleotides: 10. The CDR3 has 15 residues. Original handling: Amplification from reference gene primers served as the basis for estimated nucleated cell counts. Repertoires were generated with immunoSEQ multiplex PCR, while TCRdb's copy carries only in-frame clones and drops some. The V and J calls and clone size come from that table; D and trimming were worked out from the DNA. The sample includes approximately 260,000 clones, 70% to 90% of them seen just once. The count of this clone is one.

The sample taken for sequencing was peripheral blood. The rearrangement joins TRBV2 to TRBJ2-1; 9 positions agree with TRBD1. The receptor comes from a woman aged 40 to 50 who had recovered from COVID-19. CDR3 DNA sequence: TGTGCCAGCAGCGTAATCCGGGACAGGGCGAATGAGCAGTTCTTC. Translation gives CASSVIRDRANEQFF.